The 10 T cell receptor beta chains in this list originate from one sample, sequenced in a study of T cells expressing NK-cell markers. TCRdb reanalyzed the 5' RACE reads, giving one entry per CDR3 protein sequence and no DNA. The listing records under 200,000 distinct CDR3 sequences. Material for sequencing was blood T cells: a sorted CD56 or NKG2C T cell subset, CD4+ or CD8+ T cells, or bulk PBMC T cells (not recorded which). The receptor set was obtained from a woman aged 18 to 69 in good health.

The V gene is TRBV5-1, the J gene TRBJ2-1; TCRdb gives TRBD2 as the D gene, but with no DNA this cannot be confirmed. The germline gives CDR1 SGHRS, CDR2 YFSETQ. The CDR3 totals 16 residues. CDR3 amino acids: CASSSSGIGTYNEQFF.

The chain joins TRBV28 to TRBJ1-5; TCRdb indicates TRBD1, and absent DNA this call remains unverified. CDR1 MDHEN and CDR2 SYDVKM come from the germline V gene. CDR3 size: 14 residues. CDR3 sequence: CASSPGTGYQPQHF.

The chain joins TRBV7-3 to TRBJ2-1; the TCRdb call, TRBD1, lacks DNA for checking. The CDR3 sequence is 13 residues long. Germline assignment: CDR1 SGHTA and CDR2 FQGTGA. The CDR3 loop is CASSFGVGGEQFF.

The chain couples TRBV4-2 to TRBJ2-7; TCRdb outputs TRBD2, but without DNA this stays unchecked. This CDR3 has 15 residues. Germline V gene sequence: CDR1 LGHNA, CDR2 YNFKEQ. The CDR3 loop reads CASSQAAGGTYEQYF.

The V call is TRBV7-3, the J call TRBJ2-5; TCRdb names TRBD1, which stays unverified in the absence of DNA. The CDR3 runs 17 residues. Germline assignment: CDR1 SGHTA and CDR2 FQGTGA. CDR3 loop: CASSLKGGRVYTETQYF.

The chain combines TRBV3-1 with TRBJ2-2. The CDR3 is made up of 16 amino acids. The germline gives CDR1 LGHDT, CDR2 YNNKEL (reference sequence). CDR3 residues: CASSHLGGANTGELFF.

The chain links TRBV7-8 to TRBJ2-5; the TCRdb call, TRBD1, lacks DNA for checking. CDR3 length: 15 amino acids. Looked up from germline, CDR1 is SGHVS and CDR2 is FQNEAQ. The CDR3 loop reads CASSALDRVGETQYF.

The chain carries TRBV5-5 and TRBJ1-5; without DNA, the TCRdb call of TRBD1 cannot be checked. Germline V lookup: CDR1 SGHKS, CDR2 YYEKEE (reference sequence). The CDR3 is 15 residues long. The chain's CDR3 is CASSLWQGANQPQHF. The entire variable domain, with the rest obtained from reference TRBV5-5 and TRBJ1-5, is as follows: DAGVTQSPTHLIKTRGQQVTLRCSPISGHKSVSWYQQVLGQGPQFIFQYYEKEERGRGNFPDRFSARQFPNYSSELNVNALLLGDSALYLCASSLWQGANQPQHFGDGTRLSIL.

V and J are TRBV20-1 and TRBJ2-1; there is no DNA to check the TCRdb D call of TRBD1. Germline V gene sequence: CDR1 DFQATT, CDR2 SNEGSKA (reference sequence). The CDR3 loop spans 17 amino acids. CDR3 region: CSARGGREQSSYNEQFF.

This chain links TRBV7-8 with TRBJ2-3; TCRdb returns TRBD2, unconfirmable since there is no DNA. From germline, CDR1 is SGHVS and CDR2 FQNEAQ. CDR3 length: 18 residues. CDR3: CASSPLKGLLTSTDTQYF.